The rows below give T cell receptor beta chains drawn from one sample of a study of T cells after yellow fever vaccination. TCRdb itself ran the 5' RACE reads through MiXCR, one entry per CDR3 protein. This table holds hundreds of thousands of distinct CDR3 sequences, roughly 14% found once. Specimen: PBMCs, collected on the day of the yellow fever booster vaccination. The receptors derive from a man aged 30-40 years who received the YFV17D yellow fever vaccine. CDR3s include the opening cysteine and the closing phenylalanine or tryptophan. The D gene is left open where the match is weak. Clone size is given for some rows only: seen once, a few or many times, or a class if the clone is expanded.

abundance,j_gene,d_gene,v_gene,CDR3aa,CDR3nt
NA,TRBJ1-2,NA,TRBV20-1,CSAGRVYGYTF,TGCAGTGCTGGCAGAGTCTATGGCTACACCTTC
few,TRBJ2-5,NA,TRBV7-2,CASSNRRAQYF,TGTGCCAGCAGCAATAGGAGGGCCCAGTACTTC
many,TRBJ1-1,NA,TRBV12-3/TRBV12-4,CASSFGENTEAFF,TGTGCCAGCAGTTTCGGGGAGAACACTGAAGCTTTCTTT
few,TRBJ1-2,TRBD1,TRBV4-2,CASSPILSDRGSGYTF,TGTGCCAGCAGCCCCATACTGTCGGACAGGGGGTCTGGCTACACCTTC
NA,TRBJ2-5,TRBD1,TRBV5-4,CASSTDRTQETQYF,TGTGCCAGCAGCACGGACAGGACCCAAGAGACCCAGTACTTC
NA,TRBJ2-3,TRBD2,TRBV12-3/TRBV12-4,CASSFPWRERSTDTQYF,TGTGCCAGCAGTTTCCCCTGGCGGGAGCGTTCCACAGATACGCAGTATTTT
NA,TRBJ1-5,NA,TRBV29-1,CSVAGTTDQPQHF,TGCAGCGTGGCCGGGACCACCGATCAGCCCCAGCATTTT
NA,TRBJ2-1,NA,TRBV29-1,CSVEDRPDEQFF,TGCAGCGTTGAAGATCGACCGGATGAGCAGTTCTTC
NA,TRBJ2-5,NA,TRBV28,CASSLGALQETQYF,TGTGCCAGCAGTTTAGGGGCACTGCAAGAGACCCAGTACTTC
NA,TRBJ2-1,NA,TRBV5-1,CAISTPGDNEQFF,TGCGCCATCAGTACACCCGGGGACAATGAGCAGTTCTTC
few,TRBJ2-7,NA,TRBV9,CASSESYYLYEQYF,TGTGCCAGCAGCGAAAGCTACTACCTCTACGAGCAGTACTTC
few,TRBJ2-1,NA,TRBV27,CASAGLGNEQFF,TGTGCCAGCGCGGGTTTAGGCAATGAGCAGTTCTTC
few,TRBJ2-5,NA,TRBV7-9,CASSARTFQETQYF,TGTGCCAGCAGCGCCAGGACTTTTCAAGAGACCCAGTACTTC
few,TRBJ2-7,NA,TRBV5-4,CASSLRGLAFEQYF,TGTGCCAGCAGCCTGAGGGGACTGGCTTTTGAGCAGTACTTC
few,TRBJ1-2,NA,TRBV4-3,CASSLGHRTDGYTF,TGCGCCAGCAGCCTGGGGCACAGGACGGATGGCTACACCTTC
NA,TRBJ1-1,TRBD1,TRBV6-2/TRBV6-3,CASSFRPQGTRNTEAFF,TGTGCCAGCAGTTTCAGACCACAGGGGACACGGAACACTGAAGCTTTCTTT
NA,TRBJ2-1,NA,TRBV5-1,CASSLDWLAYNEQFF,TGCGCCAGCAGCTTAGACTGGCTGGCCTACAATGAGCAGTTCTTC
NA,TRBJ2-6,NA,TRBV4-2,CASSSQGAGANVLTF,TGTGCCAGCAGCTCCCAGGGAGCTGGGGCCAACGTCCTGACTTTC
NA,TRBJ1-4,NA,TRBV14,CASSQLQFTNEKLFF,TGTGCCAGCAGCCAACTACAGTTCACTAATGAAAAACTGTTTTTT
few,TRBJ2-7,NA,TRBV7-2,CASSLGSDRPYEQYF,TGTGCCAGCAGCTTAGGGTCGGACAGACCCTACGAGCAGTACTTC
few,TRBJ2-1,NA,TRBV19,CASSIGRGTYNEQFF,TGTGCCAGTAGTATAGGTCGCGGGACATACAATGAGCAGTTCTTC
few,TRBJ2-2,NA,TRBV15,CATSREGRQLTGELFF,TGTGCCACCAGCAGAGAAGGTCGCCAGCTTACCGGGGAGCTGTTTTTT
few,TRBJ1-1,NA,TRBV18,CASSPITGSEAFF,TGTGCCAGCTCACCAATTACAGGGTCTGAAGCTTTCTTT
few,TRBJ2-2,TRBD2,TRBV5-4,CASSLEGTSGFTGELFF,TGTGCCAGCAGCTTGGAGGGGACTAGCGGGTTTACCGGGGAGCTGTTTTTT
few,TRBJ2-5,NA,TRBV5-4,CASRAISGGEETQYF,TGTGCCAGCAGAGCCATTAGCGGAGGGGAGGAGACCCAGTACTTC
NA,TRBJ2-3,TRBD2,TRBV24-1,CATSDGASGIYTDTQYF,TGTGCCACCAGTGATGGGGCTAGCGGGATCTACACAGATACGCAGTATTTT
few,TRBJ2-7,NA,TRBV19,CASSMGGSTYEQYF,TGTGCCAGTAGTATGGGCGGCAGTACCTACGAGCAGTACTTC
NA,TRBJ2-5,TRBD1,TRBV7-9,CASSSRTGGVVETQYF,TGTGCCAGCAGCTCCCGGACAGGGGGGGTGGTGGAGACCCAGTACTTC
NA,TRBJ2-7,NA,TRBV10-1,CASMPGAYEQYF,TGCGCCAGCATGCCGGGGGCCTACGAGCAGTACTTC
NA,TRBJ2-7,NA,TRBV5-1,CASSLPDGYEQYF,TGCGCCAGCAGCCTACCGGACGGCTACGAGCAGTACTTC